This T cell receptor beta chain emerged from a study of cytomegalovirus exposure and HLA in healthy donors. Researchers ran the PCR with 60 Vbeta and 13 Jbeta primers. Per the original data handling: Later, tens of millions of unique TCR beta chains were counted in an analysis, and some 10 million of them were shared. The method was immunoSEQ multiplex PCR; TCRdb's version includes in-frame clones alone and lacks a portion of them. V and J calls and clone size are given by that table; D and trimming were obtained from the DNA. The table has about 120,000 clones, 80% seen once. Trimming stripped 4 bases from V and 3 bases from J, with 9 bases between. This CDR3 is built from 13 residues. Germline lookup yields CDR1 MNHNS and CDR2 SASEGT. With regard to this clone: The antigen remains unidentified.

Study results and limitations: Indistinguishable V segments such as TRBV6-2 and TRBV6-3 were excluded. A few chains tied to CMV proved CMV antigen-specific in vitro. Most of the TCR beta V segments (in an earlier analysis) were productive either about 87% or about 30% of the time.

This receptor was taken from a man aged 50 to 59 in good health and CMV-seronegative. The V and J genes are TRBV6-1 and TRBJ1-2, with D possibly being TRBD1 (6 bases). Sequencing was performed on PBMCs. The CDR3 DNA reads TGTGCCAGCAGTGTGAACAGGGACTATGGCTACACCTTC. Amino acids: CASSVNRDYGYTF.